What follows describes a single T cell receptor (beta chain). Its target is not known. These data belong to a study of cytomegalovirus exposure and HLA in healthy donors. Study-wide background: Among several hundred genotyped donors, 80% to 90% fell in the Caucasian-associated ancestry cluster. Whole-study results and caveats: Investigators reported 150 to 200 TCR beta chains as tied to cytomegalovirus. Later work found that TCR association rates differed between HLA loci; DRB1 had the most and HLA-C the fewest.

In the PCR, 60 Vbeta and 13 Jbeta primers were used. Clones were read by immunoSEQ multiplex PCR, and TCRdb kept only the in-frame ones, dropping some. The sample lists about 99,000 clones, around three quarters occurring once. These donors counted as nominally healthy when sampled, but unrecorded immune exposures were likely. The CDR3 is 15 residues long. J gave up 1 base and V 4 bases, and 8 bases lay outside the gene matches. Germline V CDR1 and CDR2: SQVTM, ANQGSEA. What was sequenced was PBMCs. The chain has TRBV29-1 and TRBJ2-3, with 7 positions matching TRBD2. This TCR derives from a young woman in good health and CMV-seropositive. CDR3 region: CSVAIWGGGTDTQYF. CDR3 nucleotides: TGCAGCGTTGCAATTTGGGGAGGGGGCACAGATACGCAGTATTTT.